This T cell receptor (beta chain) was captured by sequencing in a study of blood T cell repertoires in COVID-19. Turning to the study itself: COVID-19 samples from acute and convalescent phases originated in the United States, Italy and Spain.

The Seattle patients, enrolled during active infection, were followed longitudinally. Authors' data handling: From reference gene primer amplification, estimates of nucleated cell counts were derived. Clones were read by immunoSEQ multiplex PCR, and TCRdb kept only the in-frame ones, dropping some. V and J calls plus clone size are reproduced from that table; the DNA served to infer D and trimming. The sample lists some 120,000 clones; around 76% were seen once. The junction had 4 bases not matched to a gene; V was cut back by 3 bases and J by 10 bases. Germline-derived CDR1 and CDR2 are LNHDA and SQIVND (reference sequence). The CDR3 is made up of 14 amino acids.

Source material: peripheral blood. The receptor was derived from a man older than 75 with COVID-19, enrolled during active disease. This chain connects TRBV19 to TRBJ1-6; TRBD1 agrees at 9 bases. CDR3 sequence reads: CASSMDRGRSPLHF. CDR3 nucleotides: TGTGCCAGTAGTATGGACAGGGGAAGGTCACCCCTCCACTTT.